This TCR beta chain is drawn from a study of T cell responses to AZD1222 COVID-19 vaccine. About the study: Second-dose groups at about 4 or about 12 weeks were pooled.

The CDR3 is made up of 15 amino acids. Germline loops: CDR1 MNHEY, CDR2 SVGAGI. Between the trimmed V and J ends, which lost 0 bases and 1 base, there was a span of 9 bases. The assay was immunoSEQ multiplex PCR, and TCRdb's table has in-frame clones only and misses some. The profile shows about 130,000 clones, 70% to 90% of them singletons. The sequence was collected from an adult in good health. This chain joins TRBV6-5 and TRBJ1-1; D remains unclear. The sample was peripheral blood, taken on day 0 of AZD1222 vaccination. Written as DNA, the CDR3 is TGTGCCAGCAGTTACTCATCCGGGAAGAACACTGAAGCTTTCTTT. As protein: CASSYSSGKNTEAFF.